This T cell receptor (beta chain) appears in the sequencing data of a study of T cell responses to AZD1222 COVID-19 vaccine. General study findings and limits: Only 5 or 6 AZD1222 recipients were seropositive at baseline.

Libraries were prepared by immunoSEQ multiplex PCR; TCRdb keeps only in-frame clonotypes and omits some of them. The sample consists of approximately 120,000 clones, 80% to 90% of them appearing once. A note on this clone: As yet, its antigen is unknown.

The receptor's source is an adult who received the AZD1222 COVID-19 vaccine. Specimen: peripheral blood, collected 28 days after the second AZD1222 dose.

Here the CDR3 DNA reads TGTGCCTCCTACTCGAGGAAACAGCCCCAGCATTTT. It codes for CASYSRKQPQHF. The chain links TRBV30 to TRBJ1-5; no definite D call. The germline V gene encodes CDR1 GTSNPN and CDR2 SVGIG (reference sequence). The V and J ends lost 7 bases and 7 bases respectively, with 14 bases between them. The CDR3 contains 12 residues.